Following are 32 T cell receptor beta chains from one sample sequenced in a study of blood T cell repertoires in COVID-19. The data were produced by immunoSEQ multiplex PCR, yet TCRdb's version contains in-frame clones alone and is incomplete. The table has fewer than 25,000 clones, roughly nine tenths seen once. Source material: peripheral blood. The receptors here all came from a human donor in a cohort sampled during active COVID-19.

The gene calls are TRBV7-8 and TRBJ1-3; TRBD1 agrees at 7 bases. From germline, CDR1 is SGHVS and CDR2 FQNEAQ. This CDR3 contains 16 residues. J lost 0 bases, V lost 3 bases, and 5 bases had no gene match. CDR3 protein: CASSFTGVNSGNTIYF. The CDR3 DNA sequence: TGTGCCAGCAGCTTCACAGGGGTGAACTCTGGAAACACCATATATTTT.

The CDR3, as DNA: TGTGCCATCAGTGAGTCGAAACTAGCGGGAGAGGTTTCCTACGAGCAGTACTTC. Translating it yields CAISESKLAGEVSYEQYF. This chain links TRBV10-3 with TRBJ2-7; 11 bases agree with TRBD2. Germline values: CDR1 ENHRY, CDR2 SYGVKD. V lost 0 bases, J lost 1 base, and 8 bases stayed unmatched. The CDR3 has 18 residues.

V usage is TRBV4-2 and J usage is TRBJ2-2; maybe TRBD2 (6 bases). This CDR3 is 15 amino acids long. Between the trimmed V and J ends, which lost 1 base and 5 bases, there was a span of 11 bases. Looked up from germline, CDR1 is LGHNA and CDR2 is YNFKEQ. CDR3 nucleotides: TGTGCCAGCAGCCAAGCGGGACTCGAGACCGGGGAGCTGTTTTTT. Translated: CASSQAGLETGELFF.

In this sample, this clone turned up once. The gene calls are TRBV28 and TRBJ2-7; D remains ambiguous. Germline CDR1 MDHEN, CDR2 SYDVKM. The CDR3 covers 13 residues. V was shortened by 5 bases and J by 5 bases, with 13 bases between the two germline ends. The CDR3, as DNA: TGTGCCAGCAGTCCCTCAGCGCCCCACGAGCAGTACTTC. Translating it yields CASSPSAPHEQYF.

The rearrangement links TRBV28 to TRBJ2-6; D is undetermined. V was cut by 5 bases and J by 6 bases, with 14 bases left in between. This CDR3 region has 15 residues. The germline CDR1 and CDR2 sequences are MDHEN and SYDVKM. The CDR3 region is CASSPGSAEANVLTF. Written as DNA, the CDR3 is TGTGCCAGCAGTCCAGGTTCCGCCGAGGCCAACGTCCTGACTTTC.

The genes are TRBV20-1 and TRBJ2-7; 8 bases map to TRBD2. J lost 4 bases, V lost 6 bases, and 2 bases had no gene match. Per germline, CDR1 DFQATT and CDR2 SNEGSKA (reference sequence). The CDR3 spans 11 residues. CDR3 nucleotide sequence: TGCAGTGCCGGACTAGCTTACGAGCAGTACTTC. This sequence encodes CSAGLAYEQYF.

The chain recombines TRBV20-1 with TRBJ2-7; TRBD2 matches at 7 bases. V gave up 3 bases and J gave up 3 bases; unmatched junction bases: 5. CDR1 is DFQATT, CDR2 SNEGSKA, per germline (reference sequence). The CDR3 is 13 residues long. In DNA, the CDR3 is TGCAGTGCTAGTCCCGCGGGGGTCTACGAGCAGTACTTC. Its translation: CSASPAGVYEQYF.

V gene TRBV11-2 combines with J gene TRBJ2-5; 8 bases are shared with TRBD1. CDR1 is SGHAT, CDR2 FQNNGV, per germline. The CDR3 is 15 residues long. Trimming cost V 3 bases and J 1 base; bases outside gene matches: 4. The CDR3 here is CASSFDRGRQETQYF. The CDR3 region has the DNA TGTGCCAGCAGCTTTGACAGGGGCCGCCAAGAGACCCAGTACTTC.

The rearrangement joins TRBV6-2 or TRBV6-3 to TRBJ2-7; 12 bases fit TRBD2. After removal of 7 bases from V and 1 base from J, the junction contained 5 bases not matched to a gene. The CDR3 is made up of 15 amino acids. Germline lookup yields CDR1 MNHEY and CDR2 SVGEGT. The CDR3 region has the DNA TGTGCCAGCACCCCTAGCGGGAGGGCGTCCTACGAGCAGTACTTC. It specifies CASTPSGRASYEQYF.

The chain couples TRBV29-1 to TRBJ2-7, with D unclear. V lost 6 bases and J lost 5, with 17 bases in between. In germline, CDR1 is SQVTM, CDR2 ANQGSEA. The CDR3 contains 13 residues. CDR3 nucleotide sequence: TGCAGCGTGACCTCAGGTTCGTTCGACGAGCAGTACTTC. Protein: CSVTSGSFDEQYF.

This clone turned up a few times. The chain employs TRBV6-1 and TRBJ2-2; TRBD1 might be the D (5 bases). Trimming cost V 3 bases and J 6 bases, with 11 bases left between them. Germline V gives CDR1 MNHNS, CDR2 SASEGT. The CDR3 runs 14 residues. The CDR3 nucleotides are TGTGCCAGCAGTGAGGGGCCCAGTCCCGGGGAGCTGTTTTTT. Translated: CASSEGPSPGELFF.

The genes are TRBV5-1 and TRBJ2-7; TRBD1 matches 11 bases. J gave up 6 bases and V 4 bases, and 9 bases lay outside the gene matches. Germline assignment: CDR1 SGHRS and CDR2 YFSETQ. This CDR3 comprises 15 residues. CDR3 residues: CASSTGQGADSEQYF. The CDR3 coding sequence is TGCGCCAGCAGCACCGGACAGGGGGCTGATTCCGAGCAGTACTTC. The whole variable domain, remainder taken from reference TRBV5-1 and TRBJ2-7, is KAGVTQTPRYLIKTRGQQVTLSCSPISGHRSVSWYQQTPGQGLQFLFEYFSETQRNKGNFPGRFSGRQFSNSRSEMNVSTLELGDSALYLCASSTGQGADSEQYFGPGTRLTVT.

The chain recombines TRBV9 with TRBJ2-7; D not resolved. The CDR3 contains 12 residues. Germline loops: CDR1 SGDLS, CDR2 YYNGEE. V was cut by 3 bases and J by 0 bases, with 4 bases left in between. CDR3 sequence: CASSGSSYEQYF. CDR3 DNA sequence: TGTGCCAGCAGCGGGAGCTCCTACGAGCAGTACTTC.

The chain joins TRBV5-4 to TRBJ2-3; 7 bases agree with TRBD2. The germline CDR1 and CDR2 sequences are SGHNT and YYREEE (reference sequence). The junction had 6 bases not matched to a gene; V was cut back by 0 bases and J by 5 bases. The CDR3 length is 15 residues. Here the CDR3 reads CASSLDLGEGDTQYF. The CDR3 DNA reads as TGTGCCAGCAGCTTGGATTTAGGGGAGGGAGATACGCAGTATTTT. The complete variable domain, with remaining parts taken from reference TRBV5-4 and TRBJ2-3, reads ETGVTQSPTHLIKTRGQQVTLRCSSQSGHNTVSWYQQALGQGPQFIFQYYREEENGRGNFPPRFSGLQFPNYSSELNVNALELDDSALYLCASSLDLGEGDTQYFGPGTRLTVL.

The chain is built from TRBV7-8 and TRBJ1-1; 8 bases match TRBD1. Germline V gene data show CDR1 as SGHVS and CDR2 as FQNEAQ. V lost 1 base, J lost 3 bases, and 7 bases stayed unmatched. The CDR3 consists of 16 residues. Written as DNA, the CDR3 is TGTGCCAGCAGCTTAGTATGGAACAGGGGGGACACTGAAGCTTTCTTT. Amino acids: CASSLVWNRGDTEAFF.

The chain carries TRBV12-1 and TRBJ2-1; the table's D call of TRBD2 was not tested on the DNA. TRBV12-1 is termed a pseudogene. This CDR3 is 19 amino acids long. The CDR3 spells CASSFMTGLSGRAYNEQFF. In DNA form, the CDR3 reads TGTGCCAGCAGCTTTATGACCGGACTGAGCGGGAGAGCCTACAATGAGCAGTTCTTC.

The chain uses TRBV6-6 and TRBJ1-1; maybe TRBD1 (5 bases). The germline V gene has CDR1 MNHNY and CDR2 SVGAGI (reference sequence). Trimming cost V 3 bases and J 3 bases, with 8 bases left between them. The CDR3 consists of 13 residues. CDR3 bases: TGTGCCAGCAGTTATCAGGGTTACACTGAAGCTTTCTTT. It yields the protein CASSYQGYTEAFF.

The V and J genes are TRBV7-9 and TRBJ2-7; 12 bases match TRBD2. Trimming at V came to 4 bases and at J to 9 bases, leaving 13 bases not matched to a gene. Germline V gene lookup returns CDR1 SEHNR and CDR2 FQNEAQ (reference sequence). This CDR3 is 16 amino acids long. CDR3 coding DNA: TGTGCCAGCAGCTCCCCAACGACTAGCGGGAGTTCTGTGCAGTACTTC. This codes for CASSSPTTSGSSVQYF.

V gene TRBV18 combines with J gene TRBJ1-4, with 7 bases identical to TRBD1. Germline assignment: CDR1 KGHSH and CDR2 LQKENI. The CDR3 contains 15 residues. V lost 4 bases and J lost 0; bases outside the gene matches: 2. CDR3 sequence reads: CASSQGAATNEKLFF. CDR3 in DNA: TGTGCCAGCTCACAGGGGGCCGCAACTAATGAAAAACTGTTTTTT.

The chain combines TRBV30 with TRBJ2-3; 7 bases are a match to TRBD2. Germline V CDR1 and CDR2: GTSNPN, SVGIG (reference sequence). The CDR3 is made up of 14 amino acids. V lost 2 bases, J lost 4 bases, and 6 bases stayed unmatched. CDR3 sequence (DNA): TGTGCCTGGAGTAAAGGACTAGGGTCAGATACGCAGTATTTT. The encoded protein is CAWSKGLGSDTQYF.

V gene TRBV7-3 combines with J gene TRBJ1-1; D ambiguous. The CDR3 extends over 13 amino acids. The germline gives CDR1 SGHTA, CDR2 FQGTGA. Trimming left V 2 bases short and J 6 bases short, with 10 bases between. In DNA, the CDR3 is TGTGCCAGCAGCTTATCGGGTGGCCCTGAAGCTTTCTTT. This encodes CASSLSGGPEAFF. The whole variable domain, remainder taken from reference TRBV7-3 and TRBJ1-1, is GAGVSQTPSNKVTEKGKYVELRCDPISGHTALYWYRQSLGQGPEFLIYFQGTGAADDSGLPNDRFFAVRPEGSVSTLKIQRTERGDSAVYLCASSLSGGPEAFFGQGTRLTVV.

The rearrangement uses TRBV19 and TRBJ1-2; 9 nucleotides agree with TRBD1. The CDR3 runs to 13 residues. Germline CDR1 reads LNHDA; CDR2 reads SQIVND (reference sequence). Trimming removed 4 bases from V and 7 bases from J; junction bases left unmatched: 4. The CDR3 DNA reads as TGTGCCAGTAGTAGGGGACAGGGAGCTGGCTACACCTTC. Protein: CASSRGQGAGYTF. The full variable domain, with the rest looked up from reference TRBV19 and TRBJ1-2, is DGGITQSPKYLFRKEGQNVTLSCEQNLNHDAMYWYRQDPGQGLRLIYYSQIVNDFQKGDIAEGYSVSREKKESFPLTVTSAQKNPTAFYLCASSRGQGAGYTFGSGTRLTVV.

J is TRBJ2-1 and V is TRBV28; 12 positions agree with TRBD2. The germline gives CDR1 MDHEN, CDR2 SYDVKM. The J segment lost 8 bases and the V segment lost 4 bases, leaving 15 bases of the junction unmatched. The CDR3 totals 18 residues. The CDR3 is CASSSPGTSGPRTDEQFF. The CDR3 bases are TGTGCCAGCAGTTCACCCGGGACTAGCGGGCCCCGAACGGATGAGCAGTTCTTC.

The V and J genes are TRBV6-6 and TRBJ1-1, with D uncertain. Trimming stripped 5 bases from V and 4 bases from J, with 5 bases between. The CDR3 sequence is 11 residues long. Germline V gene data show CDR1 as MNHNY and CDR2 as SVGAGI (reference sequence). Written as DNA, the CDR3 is TGTGCCAGCAGTCCACTCACTGAAGCTTTCTTT. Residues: CASSPLTEAFF.

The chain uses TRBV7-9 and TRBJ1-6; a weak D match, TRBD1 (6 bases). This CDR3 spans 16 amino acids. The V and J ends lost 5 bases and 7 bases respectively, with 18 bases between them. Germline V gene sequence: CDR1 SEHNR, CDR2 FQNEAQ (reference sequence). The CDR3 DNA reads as TGTGCCAGCAGCCCTAGCGGGGCAGGGGCAAATTCACCCCTCCACTTT. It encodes CASSPSGAGANSPLHF. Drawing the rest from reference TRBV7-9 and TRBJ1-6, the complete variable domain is DTGVSQNPRHKITKRGQNVTFRCDPISEHNRLYWYRQTLGQGPEFLTYFQNEAQLEKSRLLSDRFSAERPKGSFSTLEIQRTEQGDSAMYLCASSPSGAGANSPLHFGNGTRLTVT.

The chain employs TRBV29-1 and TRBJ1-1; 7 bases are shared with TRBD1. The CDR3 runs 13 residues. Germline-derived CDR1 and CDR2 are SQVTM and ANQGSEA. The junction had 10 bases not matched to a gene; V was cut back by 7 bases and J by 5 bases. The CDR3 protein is CSAEFDRVTEAFF. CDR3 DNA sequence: TGCAGCGCCGAGTTCGACAGGGTGACTGAAGCTTTCTTT.

CDR3 in amino acids: CAISEQGRVGAEQYF. CDR3 DNA sequence: TGTGCCATCAGTGAGCAGGGAAGGGTAGGGGCCGAGCAGTACTTC. The chain carries TRBV10-3 and TRBJ2-7; weak D call: TRBD1 (5 bases). V was shortened by 2 bases and J by 6 bases, with 17 bases between the two germline ends. The CDR3 covers 15 residues. The germline gives CDR1 ENHRY, CDR2 SYGVKD.

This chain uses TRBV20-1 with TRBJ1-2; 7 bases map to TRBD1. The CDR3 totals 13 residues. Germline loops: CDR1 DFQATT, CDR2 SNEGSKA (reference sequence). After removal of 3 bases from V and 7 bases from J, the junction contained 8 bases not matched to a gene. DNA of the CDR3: TGCAGTGCTAGTTTACAGGGGCGCGGTGGCTACACCTTC. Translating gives CSASLQGRGGYTF.

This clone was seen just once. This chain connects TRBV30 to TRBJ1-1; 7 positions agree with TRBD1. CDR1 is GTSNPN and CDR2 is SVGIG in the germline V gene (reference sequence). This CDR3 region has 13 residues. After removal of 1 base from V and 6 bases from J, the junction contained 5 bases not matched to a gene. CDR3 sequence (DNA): TGTGCCTGGAGTGGACAGGGCGCTGCTGAAGCTTTCTTT. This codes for CAWSGQGAAEAFF.

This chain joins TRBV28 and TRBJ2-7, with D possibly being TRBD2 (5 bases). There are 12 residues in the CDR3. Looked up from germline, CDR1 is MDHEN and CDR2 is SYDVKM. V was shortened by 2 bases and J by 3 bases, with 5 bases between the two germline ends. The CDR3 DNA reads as TGTGCCAGCAGTTTAGAGGGCTACGAGCAGTACTTC. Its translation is CASSLEGYEQYF.

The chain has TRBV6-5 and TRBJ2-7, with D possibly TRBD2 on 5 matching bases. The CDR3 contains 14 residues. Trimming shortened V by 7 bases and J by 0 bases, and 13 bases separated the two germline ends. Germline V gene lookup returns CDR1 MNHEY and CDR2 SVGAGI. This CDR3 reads CASTASQGSYEQYF. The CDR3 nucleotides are TGTGCCAGCACAGCTAGCCAAGGCTCCTACGAGCAGTACTTC.

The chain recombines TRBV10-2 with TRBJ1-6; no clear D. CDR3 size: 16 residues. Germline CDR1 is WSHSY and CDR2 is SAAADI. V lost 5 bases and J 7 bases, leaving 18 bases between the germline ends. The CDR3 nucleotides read TGCGCCAGCAGTCCCGGTCGTAGACACTCCAATTCACCCCTCCACTTT. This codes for CASSPGRRHSNSPLHF.